This T cell receptor beta chain was recovered during a study of blood T cell repertoires in COVID-19. In the authors' workflow: Cell counts per sample came from amplifying reference gene primers. Profiling relied on immunoSEQ multiplex PCR, and the TCRdb table lists in-frame clones only, not all of them. V, J and clone size are those of that table, while D and trimming were read from the DNA. In the table there are 97,000 or so clones, roughly 87% of which are singletons. CDR3 length: 14 residues. CDR1 and CDR2 (germline): LNHDA, SQIVND (reference sequence). V shed 5 bases and J 6 bases; nucleotides not matched to a gene: 3.

The chain combines TRBV19 with TRBJ2-4; TRBD1 matches 11 bases. This sequence originates from a woman aged 50 to 65 with COVID-19, enrolled during active disease. Input material: peripheral blood. The CDR3 nucleotides read TGTGCCAGTAGTCCCGGGACAGGGGGAAACATTCAGTACTTC. Translated: CASSPGTGGNIQYF.